The TCR beta chain described here comes from a study of T cell responses to AZD1222 COVID-19 vaccine. Study-wide background: Some second doses came at about 4 weeks and others at about 12 weeks; these were pooled.

Germline lookup yields CDR1 LNHDA and CDR2 SQIVND (reference sequence). Trimming took off 4 bases at V and 0 bases at J, with 18 bases between the two ends. The CDR3 runs 18 residues. Overall study findings and caveats: Clonal diversity was possibly underestimated; the donors were predominantly white British and more often female. Reportedly, nearly half the spike-specific TCRs target unmutated variant regions. Baseline serostatus was positive in only a handful of AZD1222 recipients.

Concerning this clone: The antigen is not known.

Sequencing was performed with immunoSEQ multiplex PCR; in TCRdb, only in-frame clones are kept and a portion is missing. The sample includes under 200,000 clones, 91% of them seen just once. The chain employs TRBV19 and TRBJ2-2; D gene uncertain. This TCR came from an adult in good health. This material consisted of peripheral blood, taken on day 0 of AZD1222 vaccination. In DNA form, the CDR3 reads TGTGCCAGTAGTACGATCAGAGTTAGGCCGTCGAACACCGGGGAGCTGTTTTTT. It codes for CASSTIRVRPSNTGELFF.